This T cell receptor (beta chain) emerged from a study of blood T cells in healthy people across ages. This clonotype was counted between two and nine times. Alongside a J-beta primer mix, a sample-barcoded 5' primer served in a second PCR lasting about 7 to 11 cycles. TCRdb fed the 5' RACE reads into MiXCR, producing one record per CDR3 protein. The table has more than 800,000 distinct CDR3 sequences, roughly 45% seen once. CDR3 length equals 16 residues. Trimming stripped 5 bases from V and 0 bases from J, with 14 bases between. J is TRBJ1-5 and V is TRBV12-3 or TRBV12-4; TRBD1 might be the D (5 bases). Sequenced: blood. The clonotype comes from a woman aged 55-70 years in good health. The CDR3 spells CASSLMGGGSNQPQHF. DNA for the CDR3: TGTGCCAGCAGTCTCATGGGGGGGGGTAGCAATCAGCCCCAGCATTTT.